This is a list of T cell receptor beta chains from one sample in a study of graft-versus-host responses after intestinal transplantation. Sequencing was performed with immunoSEQ multiplex PCR; in TCRdb, only in-frame clones are kept and a portion is missing. The sample lists tens of thousands of clones; roughly nine tenths were seen once. Their specific antigens are unknown. This material consisted of unstimulated CD4+ T cells sorted from spleen or lymph node cells, taken before intestinal transplant. The origin of the receptors is a human donor who received an intestinal transplant. Each CDR3 is given with its conserved first and last residue. The D gene is left open where the match is weak. Not all rows give a size; the values are once, few, many and, for expanded clones, a class.

d_call: TRBD1; v_call: TRBV7-9; clone_size: -; j_call: TRBJ2-2; cdr3_nt: TGTGCCAGCAGCTTAGGACAGGGTACCACCGGGGAGCTGTTTTTT; cdr3_aa: CASSLGQGTTGELFF
d_call: TRBD1; v_call: TRBV5-1; clone_size: -; j_call: TRBJ1-1; cdr3_nt: TGCGCCAGCAGCTTAACAGGGGACAACACTGAAGCTTTCTTT; cdr3_aa: CASSLTGDNTEAFF
d_call: -; v_call: TRBV6-6; clone_size: -; j_call: TRBJ2-3; cdr3_nt: TGTGCCAGCAGTTACACCGGACTCCTTAGCACAGATACGCAGTATTTT; cdr3_aa: CASSYTGLLSTDTQYF
d_call: -; v_call: TRBV5-5; clone_size: -; j_call: TRBJ2-2; cdr3_nt: TGTGCCAGCAGCCTCGGCCGGGGAATCGACGGGGAGCTGTTTTTT; cdr3_aa: CASSLGRGIDGELFF
d_call: -; v_call: TRBV5-1; clone_size: -; j_call: TRBJ2-7; cdr3_nt: TGCGCCAGCAGCCCTCTTTTCTCCTACGAGCAGTACTTC; cdr3_aa: CASSPLFSYEQYF
d_call: TRBD1; v_call: TRBV10-3; clone_size: once; j_call: TRBJ1-2; cdr3_nt: TGTGCCATCAGTGAGTCGAGGGACAGGGCTGGCTACACCTTC; cdr3_aa: CAISESRDRAGYTF
d_call: -; v_call: TRBV11-2; clone_size: -; j_call: TRBJ1-2; cdr3_nt: TGTGCCAGCAGCTCCTCCGGGACAAATGGCTACACCTTC; cdr3_aa: CASSSSGTNGYTF
d_call: TRBD1; v_call: TRBV6-1; clone_size: once; j_call: TRBJ2-7; cdr3_nt: TGTGCCAGCAGTGGGACGTCCGGGACAGTTTACTACGAGCAGTACTTC; cdr3_aa: CASSGTSGTVYYEQYF
d_call: TRBD1; v_call: TRBV2; clone_size: -; j_call: TRBJ2-7; cdr3_nt: TGTGCCAGCAGTGAAAGTCGGACAGGGGCCTACGAGCAGTACTTC; cdr3_aa: CASSESRTGAYEQYF
d_call: -; v_call: TRBV7-9; clone_size: -; j_call: TRBJ1-5; cdr3_nt: TGTGCCAGCAGCCGGGGTGGGGGCAATCAGCCCCAGCATTTT; cdr3_aa: CASSRGGGNQPQHF
d_call: -; v_call: TRBV5-1; clone_size: -; j_call: TRBJ2-7; cdr3_nt: TGCGCCAGCAGGTACCTTGCCAGGGACAAAAAAACCTACGAGCAGTACTTC; cdr3_aa: CASRYLARDKKTYEQYF
d_call: -; v_call: TRBV5-4; clone_size: -; j_call: TRBJ1-2; cdr3_nt: TGTGCCAGCTTGGGGGGGCCGGACTATGGCTACACCTTC; cdr3_aa: CASLGGPDYGYTF
d_call: -; v_call: TRBV6-6; clone_size: -; j_call: TRBJ1-1; cdr3_nt: TGTGCCAGCAGTTACCGTAACACTGAAGCTTTCTTT; cdr3_aa: CASSYRNTEAFF
d_call: -; v_call: TRBV29-1; clone_size: -; j_call: TRBJ1-1; cdr3_nt: TGCAGCGTTGACGGACAGATGAACACTGAAGCTTTTTTT; cdr3_aa: CSVDGQMNTEAFF
d_call: -; v_call: TRBV5-1; clone_size: once; j_call: TRBJ2-1; cdr3_nt: TGCGCCAGCAGCTTGGTCGGGGGACCCTACAATGAGCAGTTCTTC; cdr3_aa: CASSLVGGPYNEQFF
d_call: -; v_call: TRBV7-8; clone_size: once; j_call: TRBJ1-1; cdr3_nt: TGTGCCAGCAGCTTAGTTACGGGGGCGGGAGTGAACACTGAAGCTTTCTTT; cdr3_aa: CASSLVTGAGVNTEAFF
d_call: TRBD1; v_call: TRBV4-1; clone_size: -; j_call: TRBJ2-6; cdr3_nt: TGCGCCAGCAGCCCGGTAGGGGGCGCCTCTGGGGCCAACGTCCTGACTTTC; cdr3_aa: CASSPVGGASGANVLTF
d_call: TRBD2; v_call: TRBV5-4; clone_size: -; j_call: TRBJ2-5; cdr3_nt: TGTGCCAGCCGTGGGCGGGGGGAAGAGACCCAGTACTTC; cdr3_aa: CASRGRGEETQYF
d_call: TRBD1; v_call: TRBV18; clone_size: -; j_call: TRBJ1-1; cdr3_nt: TGTGCCAGCTCACCATGGGACAGGGTGAACACTGAAGCTTTCTTT; cdr3_aa: CASSPWDRVNTEAFF
d_call: TRBD1; v_call: TRBV11-3; clone_size: -; j_call: TRBJ2-7; cdr3_nt: TGTGCCAGCAGCTTAAGGGACAGGGGCATCTACGAGCAGTACTTC; cdr3_aa: CASSLRDRGIYEQYF
d_call: TRBD2; v_call: TRBV19; clone_size: -; j_call: TRBJ2-1; cdr3_nt: TGTGCCAGTAGTATTGCCGGGACTAGCCAAAATGAGCAGTTCTTC; cdr3_aa: CASSIAGTSQNEQFF
d_call: TRBD1; v_call: TRBV6-5; clone_size: -; j_call: TRBJ2-3; cdr3_nt: TGTGCCAGCCGAACGACAGGGATGTTGACGCAGTATTTT; cdr3_aa: CASRTTGMLTQYF
d_call: -; v_call: TRBV14; clone_size: once; j_call: TRBJ2-3; cdr3_nt: TGTGCCAGCAGCCAAGTTAAAGGAGGGCTAGCATCAGATACGCAGTATTTT; cdr3_aa: CASSQVKGGLASDTQYF
d_call: TRBD2; v_call: TRBV25-1; clone_size: -; j_call: TRBJ2-5; cdr3_nt: TGTGCCAGCAGTGAATCGATGGTAGCGGGGGCCCAAGAGACCCAGTACTTC; cdr3_aa: CASSESMVAGAQETQYF
d_call: -; v_call: TRBV6-5; clone_size: -; j_call: TRBJ1-2; cdr3_nt: TGTGCCAGCAGTGGTTTTCCGGATGGCTACACCTTC; cdr3_aa: CASSGFPDGYTF
d_call: -; v_call: TRBV18; clone_size: -; j_call: TRBJ1-1; cdr3_nt: TGTGCCAGCTCCACCGACGGCGGCCGGCGGGTTAGCACTGAAGCTTTCTTT; cdr3_aa: CASSTDGGRRVSTEAFF
d_call: -; v_call: TRBV10-2; clone_size: -; j_call: TRBJ1-6; cdr3_nt: TGCGCCAGCAGTGCCGTCGGTAGGAGCTCCTATAATTCACCCCTCCACTTT; cdr3_aa: CASSAVGRSSYNSPLHF
d_call: -; v_call: TRBV5-5; clone_size: -; j_call: TRBJ2-5; cdr3_nt: TGTGCCAGCAGCCCTGGGGGGCTTAGCGGGGAGACCCAGTACTTC; cdr3_aa: CASSPGGLSGETQYF
d_call: -; v_call: TRBV4-2; clone_size: -; j_call: TRBJ2-5; cdr3_nt: TGTGCCAGCAGCCAAGATCGGGAGACCCAGTACTTC; cdr3_aa: CASSQDRETQYF
d_call: TRBD2; v_call: TRBV5-1; clone_size: -; j_call: TRBJ2-1; cdr3_nt: TGCGCCAGCAGCTTCGCGGGGGAGTACAATGAGCAGTTCTTC; cdr3_aa: CASSFAGEYNEQFF
d_call: -; v_call: TRBV28; clone_size: -; j_call: TRBJ2-7; cdr3_nt: TGTGCCAGCAACTATCCCGGGTCCTACGAGCAGTACTTC; cdr3_aa: CASNYPGSYEQYF
d_call: -; v_call: TRBV5-1; clone_size: -; j_call: TRBJ1-4; cdr3_nt: TGCGCTAGCAGCCTGGGCTCGGCAACTAATGAAAAACTGTTTTTT; cdr3_aa: CASSLGSATNEKLFF
d_call: TRBD1; v_call: TRBV6-6; clone_size: -; j_call: TRBJ2-7; cdr3_nt: TGTGCCAGCACCCGGGACAGGTTCTACGAGCAGTACTTC; cdr3_aa: CASTRDRFYEQYF
d_call: -; v_call: TRBV4-1; clone_size: few; j_call: TRBJ1-6; cdr3_nt: TGCGCCAGCAGCCAAGTGAGGTTCGGGGAGAGAAAAAATTCACCCCTCCACTTT; cdr3_aa: CASSQVRFGERKNSPLHF
d_call: -; v_call: TRBV11-2; clone_size: -; j_call: TRBJ1-2; cdr3_nt: TGTGCCAGCAGCTTAGATCGCCCCGCGCGCACCTTC; cdr3_aa: CASSLDRPARTF
d_call: TRBD1; v_call: TRBV11-3; clone_size: once; j_call: TRBJ1-1; cdr3_nt: TGTGCCAGCAGCCCAGGACAGGGGTTGGGCACTGAAGCTTTCTTT; cdr3_aa: CASSPGQGLGTEAFF
d_call: TRBD1; v_call: TRBV7-9; clone_size: -; j_call: TRBJ1-2; cdr3_nt: TGTGCCAGCAGCCCAACCGGGACAGGGAGGTTCTATGGCTACACCTTC; cdr3_aa: CASSPTGTGRFYGYTF
d_call: -; v_call: TRBV6-5; clone_size: -; j_call: TRBJ2-5; cdr3_nt: TGTGCCAGCAGCCGCGGGCACCTCGAGACCCAGTACTTC; cdr3_aa: CASSRGHLETQYF
d_call: -; v_call: TRBV6-6; clone_size: -; j_call: TRBJ2-2; cdr3_nt: TGTGCCAGTAGGGACACCAAAACCGGGGAGCTGTTTTTT; cdr3_aa: CASRDTKTGELFF
d_call: -; v_call: TRBV14; clone_size: -; j_call: TRBJ1-2; cdr3_nt: TGTGCCAGCAGCCTAACAGGGTTGTGGCGCTACACCTTC; cdr3_aa: CASSLTGLWRYTF